The 25 T cell receptor beta chains in this list originate from one sample, sequenced in a study of tumor-infiltrating lymphocytes in oesophageal squamous cell carcinoma. In TCRdb, the PCR reads were re-called with MiXCR into one record per CDR3 protein. Of more than 15,000 distinct CDR3 sequences listed, less than 55% were seen once; the top ten hold around 32%. The material sequenced was normal esophageal tissue next to the tumor. The receptors derive from a female donor with esophageal squamous cell carcinoma.

This clonotype was detected a few times. The chain links TRBV7-9 to TRBJ1-4; D remains ambiguous. The CDR3 is 13 amino acids. Deletions cut 5 bases from V and 8 bases from J, with 12 bases between. Looked up from germline, CDR1 is SEHNR and CDR2 is FQNEAQ (reference sequence). CDR3 sequence (DNA): TGTGCCAGCAGCGGAGACCCGGGGGAAAAACTGTTTTTT. This translates into CASSGDPGEKLFF.

The V gene is TRBV19, the J gene TRBJ2-7, with 8 nucleotides matching TRBD2. The V gene's germline CDR1 is LNHDA and CDR2 SQIVND (reference sequence). With 2 bases clipped from V and 7 bases from J, the junction kept 7 bases outside the gene matches. The CDR3 totals 14 residues. The CDR3 coding sequence is TGTGCCAGTAGTATAATTGGCGGGGGGAATGAGCAGTACTTC. It specifies CASSIIGGGNEQYF. Looking up the rest from reference TRBV19 and TRBJ2-7 gives the full variable domain: DGGITQSPKYLFRKEGQNVTLSCEQNLNHDAMYWYRQDPGQGLRLIYYSQIVNDFQKGDIAEGYSVSREKKESFPLTVTSAQKNPTAFYLCASSIIGGGNEQYFGPGTRLTVT.

V gene TRBV2 combines with J gene TRBJ2-1, with D possibly TRBD1 on 6 matching bases. The germline V gene has CDR1 SNHLY and CDR2 FYNNEI. Trimming removed 8 bases at V and 13 bases at J, with 24 bases between. The CDR3 runs 14 residues. CDR3 nucleotides: TGTGCCAGCGGGGATAACAGGGATCTTGAGACCCAGTTCTTC. Translating gives CASGDNRDLETQFF.

This chain connects TRBV6-1 to TRBJ2-3, with D hard to call. The J call is doubtful: the DNA matches TRBJ1-2 better. CDR1 and CDR2 from the germline V gene are MNHNS and SASEGT. The CDR3 is 13 amino acids. The CDR3 DNA reads TGTGCCAGCAACCCGGACGGACCTTATGGCTACACCTTC. It specifies CASNPDGPYGYTF.

The chain employs TRBV28 and TRBJ2-7, with D possibly being TRBD2 (5 bases). The CDR3 spans 12 residues. V lost 5 bases, J lost 6 bases, and 11 bases lay in between. Germline V CDR1 and CDR2: MDHEN, SYDVKM. The CDR3 DNA is TGTGCCAGCAGTCCTCGGACTGGCGAGCAGTACTTC. It is translated as CASSPRTGEQYF.

The chain uses TRBV6-2 or TRBV6-3 and TRBJ2-5, with 7 bases identical to TRBD2. Germline CDR1 is MNHEY and CDR2 is SVGEGT. The CDR3 sequence is 16 residues long. V lost 7 bases, J lost 3 bases, and 14 bases stayed unmatched. The CDR3 bases are TGTGCCAGCAAAATGTGGTCGGGAGGAGGAAAAGAGACCCAGTACTTC. Translated: CASKMWSGGGKETQYF.

This chain connects TRBV7-2 to TRBJ2-1; tentatively, D is TRBD1 or TRBD2 (5 bases each). CDR1 SGHTA and CDR2 FQGNSA come from the germline V gene. This CDR3 region has 14 residues. The V end lost 4 bases, the J end lost 10 bases, and 17 bases lay between the germline ends. CDR3 DNA: TGTGCCAGCAGCTCCGGACTTTCTGGGGACGAGCAGTTCTTC. Amino acid sequence: CASSSGLSGDEQFF.

This clonotype was seen many times. This chain links TRBV27 with TRBJ1-1, with 8 bases aligning to TRBD1. V lost 7 bases, J lost 5 bases, and 6 bases stayed unmatched. The CDR3 is 13 amino acids. Germline loops: CDR1 MNHEY, CDR2 SMNVEV (reference sequence). The CDR3 sequence: CASKDRARTEAFF. The CDR3 bases are TGTGCCAGCAAGGACAGGGCGAGGACTGAAGCTTTCTTT.

In its sample, this clonotype ranks as medium-sized. This chain connects TRBV11-2 to TRBJ1-1, with TRBD1 matching over 9 bases. Trimming cost V 2 bases and J 6 bases; bases outside gene matches: 7. The germline V gene encodes CDR1 SGHAT and CDR2 FQNNGV. This CDR3 region has 15 residues. CDR3 amino acids: CASSLSLWTGAEAFF. CDR3 nucleotides: TGTGCCAGCAGCTTATCCCTTTGGACAGGGGCTGAAGCTTTCTTT.

V and J are TRBV7-2 and TRBJ2-1, with 7 bases identical to TRBD1. Germline loops: CDR1 SGHTA, CDR2 FQGNSA. CDR3 length: 15 amino acids. Trimming cost V 3 bases and J 10 bases; bases outside gene matches: 12. CDR3 protein: CASSLKGANSYEQFF. As DNA, the CDR3 is TGTGCCAGCAGCTTGAAGGGGGCCAACTCCTACGAGCAGTTCTTC.

V usage is TRBV7-4 and J usage is TRBJ1-2; D is possibly TRBD1 (6 bases). Looked up from germline, CDR1 is SGHVT and CDR2 is SQSDAQ. The CDR3 has 18 amino acids. V lost 1 base and J 4 bases, leaving 22 bases between the germline ends. CDR3 region: CASSLGEVPSQGLYGYTF. DNA for the CDR3: TGTGCCAGCAGCTTAGGTGAGGTCCCTTCACAGGGCCTCTATGGCTACACCTTC.

The chain is built from TRBV20-1 and TRBJ1-4, with D tentatively TRBD1 (5 bases). The CDR3 extends over 15 amino acids. The germline gives CDR1 DFQATT, CDR2 SNEGSKA (reference sequence). Trimming removed 0 bases at V and 8 bases at J, with 16 bases between. CDR3 amino acids: CSARDHGGTGEKLFF. The CDR3 DNA reads as TGCAGTGCTAGAGATCATGGGGGGACGGGCGAAAAACTGTTTTTT.

Of note for this clonotype: The junction does not match germline at one end; this may be a read error. V is TRBV7-6 and J is TRBJ2-7, with 12 bases fitting TRBD2. CDR3 length equals 14 residues. Germline CDR1 is SGHVS and CDR2 is FNYEAQ. The CDR3 bases are TGTGCTAGCAGCTTGACTAGCGGGGGCTACGAGCAGTACTTC. Amino acid sequence: CASSLTSGGYEQYF.

This clonotype was observed once. The rearrangement joins TRBV7-3 to TRBJ1-1; weak D call: TRBD1 (6 bases). Germline CDR1 SGHTA, CDR2 FQGTGA. Trimming removed 5 bases at V and 1 base at J, with 8 bases between. The CDR3 runs 13 residues. DNA of the CDR3: TGTGCCAGCAGCACGACAGGGAACACTGAAGCTTTCTTT. It encodes CASSTTGNTEAFF.

This clonotype was observed many times. The rearrangement uses TRBV12-3 or TRBV12-4 and TRBJ2-1, with TRBD2 matching 12 bases. V lost 4 bases, J lost 7 bases, and 5 bases stayed unmatched. CDR3 length: 15 amino acids. In nucleotides, the CDR3 is TGTGCCAGCAGTTCCCTGACTAGCGGGAGAAATGAGCAGTTCTTC. Protein sequence: CASSSLTSGRNEQFF.

The table lists this clonotype with many counts. The rearrangement links TRBV2 to TRBJ2-1, with 12 bases identical to TRBD2. This CDR3 is 16 amino acids long. Germline V lookup: CDR1 SNHLY, CDR2 FYNNEI. Trimming at V came to 5 bases and at J to 5 bases, leaving 7 bases not matched to a gene. CDR3 DNA: TGTGCCAGCAGTTCGACTAGCGGGAGTTGGGACAATGAGCAGTTCTTC. Its translation is CASSSTSGSWDNEQFF.

This clonotype was picked up a small number of times. This chain joins TRBV6-6 and TRBJ1-2; unclear D gene. Germline V gene lookup returns CDR1 MNHNY and CDR2 SVGAGI (reference sequence). Trimming took 0 bases from V and 6 from J, leaving 20 bases between them. The CDR3 covers 17 residues. For the CDR3, the DNA is TGTGCCAGCAGTTACTCGATGGTTTTGGACCCCGGGGATGGCTACACCTTC. Protein: CASSYSMVLDPGDGYTF.

With respect to this clonotype: This could be a read error, since a much larger clone is one nucleotide away. The chain recombines TRBV5-1 with TRBJ2-5; TRBD1 agrees at 11 bases. TRBJ2-1 explains the end of the DNA better; the J call may be wrong. The germline CDR1 and CDR2 sequences are SGHRS and YFSETQ. There are 16 residues in the CDR3. This CDR3 is CASSQRTGGGSYEQFF. In DNA form, the CDR3 reads TGCGCCAGCAGTCAAAGGACAGGGGGCGGCTCCTACGAGCAGTTCTTC.

In this sample, this clonotype turned up a few times. The rearrangement links TRBV27 to TRBJ1-5, with 8 bases that match TRBD1. This CDR3 has 14 amino acids. CDR1 is MNHEY and CDR2 is SMNVEV in the germline V gene (reference sequence). Germline trimming cut 5 bases from V and 9 bases from J; bases unmatched to any gene: 9. The CDR3 region is CASSPDGGQGPQHF. DNA of the CDR3: TGTGCCAGCAGTCCGGACGGTGGACAGGGGCCCCAGCATTTT.

This clonotype appeared many times. V is TRBV5-6 and J is TRBJ2-1; 9 bases align to TRBD2. V dropped 4 bases and J dropped 4; count of bases not matched to a gene: 6. The CDR3 spans 15 residues. Per the germline V gene, CDR1 is SGHDT and CDR2 is YYEEEE. DNA of the CDR3: TGTGCCAGCAGCCCCGGGACTAGCAGATACAATGAGCAGTTCTTC. The encoded protein is CASSPGTSRYNEQFF.

This clonotype is medium-sized within its sample. The chain employs TRBV7-9 and TRBJ1-6; D remains ambiguous. This CDR3 region has 12 residues. Trimming removed 3 bases from V and 5 bases from J, with 2 bases in between. Germline V lookup: CDR1 SEHNR, CDR2 FQNEAQ (reference sequence). The CDR3 sequence: CASSFDNSPLHF. DNA of the CDR3: TGTGCCAGCAGCTTTGATAATTCACCCCTCCACTTT.

In regard to this clonotype: The conserved phenylalanine or tryptophan normally closing the CDR3 is absent here, so this likely arose from a read error. The DNA is omitted, as the CDR3 cannot be located on it reliably, and the CDR3 follows TCRdb's listing. V usage is TRBV6-2 or TRBV6-3 and J usage is TRBJ1-5; the table's D call, TRBD1, has no DNA check behind it. The CDR3 is 19 residues long, counting both termini. The germline V gene encodes CDR1 MNHEY and CDR2 SVGEGT. The CDR3 region is CASSPRAGLLQSQPQHFGD.

The V call is TRBV7-2, the J call TRBJ2-7; D call uncertain. TRBJ2-1 explains the end of the DNA better; the J call may be wrong. The CDR3 contains 17 residues. The germline V gene encodes CDR1 SGHTA and CDR2 FQGNSA. This chain's CDR3 is CASSYPAQHGSYNEQFF. The DNA for the CDR3 is TGTGCCAGCAGCTATCCGGCCCAACATGGTTCCTACAATGAGCAGTTCTTC.

This clonotype was counted between two and nine times. This chain connects TRBV20-1 to TRBJ2-7, with D hard to call. The CDR3 is 15 residues long. Deletions cut 6 bases from V and 2 bases from J, with 20 bases between. The V gene's germline CDR1 is DFQATT and CDR2 SNEGSKA (reference sequence). CDR3 in DNA: TGCAGTGCCCCAAACCAGGAAACTCTAGCCTACGAGCAGTACTTC. It is translated as CSAPNQETLAYEQYF.

The J gene is TRBJ2-1, the V gene TRBV7-2, with D tentatively TRBD2 (5 bases). CDR1 and CDR2 (germline): SGHTA, FQGNSA. V lost 2 bases, J lost 8 bases, and 10 bases lay in between. This CDR3 spans 13 amino acids. Here the CDR3 DNA reads TGTGCCAGCAGCTTACAGGTGCGGGATGAGCAGTTCTTC. Amino acid sequence: CASSLQVRDEQFF.